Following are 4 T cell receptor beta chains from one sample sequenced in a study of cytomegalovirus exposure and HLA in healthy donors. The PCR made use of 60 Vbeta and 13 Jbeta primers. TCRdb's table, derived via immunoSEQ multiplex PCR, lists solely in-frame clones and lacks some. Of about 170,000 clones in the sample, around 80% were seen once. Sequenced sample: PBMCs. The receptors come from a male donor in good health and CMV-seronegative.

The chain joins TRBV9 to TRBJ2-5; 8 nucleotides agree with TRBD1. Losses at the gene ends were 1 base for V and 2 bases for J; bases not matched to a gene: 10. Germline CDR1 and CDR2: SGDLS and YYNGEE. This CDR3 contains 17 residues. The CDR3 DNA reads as TGTGCCAGCAGCGTATCTGCAGGGGGCAGGATACAAGAGACCCAGTACTTC. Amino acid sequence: CASSVSAGGRIQETQYF.

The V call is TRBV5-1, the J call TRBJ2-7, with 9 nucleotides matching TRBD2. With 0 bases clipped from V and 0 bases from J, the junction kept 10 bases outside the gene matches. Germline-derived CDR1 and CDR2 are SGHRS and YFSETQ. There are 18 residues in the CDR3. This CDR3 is CASSLVGSGGPSSYEQYF. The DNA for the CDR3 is TGCGCCAGCAGCTTGGTCGGTAGCGGGGGACCCAGCTCCTACGAGCAGTACTTC.

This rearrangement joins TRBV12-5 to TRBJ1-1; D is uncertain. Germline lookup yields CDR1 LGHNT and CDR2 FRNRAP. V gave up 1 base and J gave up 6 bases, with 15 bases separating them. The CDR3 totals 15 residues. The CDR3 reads CASGLEVQLAPEAFF. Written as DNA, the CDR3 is TGTGCTAGTGGTTTGGAGGTTCAGCTAGCACCTGAAGCTTTCTTT.

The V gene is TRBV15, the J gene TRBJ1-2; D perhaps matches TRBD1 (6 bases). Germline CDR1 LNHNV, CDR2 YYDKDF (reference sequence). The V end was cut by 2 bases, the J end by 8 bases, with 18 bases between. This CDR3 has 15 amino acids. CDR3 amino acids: CATSRYGTRPRGYTF. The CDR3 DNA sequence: TGTGCCACCAGCAGATACGGGACACGTCCTAGGGGCTACACCTTC.